These 5 T cell receptor beta chains were all obtained from the same sample, sequenced in a study of blood T cell repertoires in COVID-19. The method was immunoSEQ multiplex PCR; TCRdb's version includes in-frame clones alone and lacks a portion of them. The sample lists about 140,000 clones, roughly four fifths occurring once. The sequenced sample was peripheral blood. The origin of the receptors is a woman aged 55-69 years with acute or convalescent COVID-19.

This clone was seen just once. The genes are TRBV7-9 and TRBJ2-7; 8 positions match TRBD2. Germline values: CDR1 SEHNR, CDR2 FQNEAQ (reference sequence). The J segment lost 2 bases and the V segment lost 5 bases, leaving 11 bases of the junction unmatched. CDR3 length: 16 residues. CDR3 residues: CASSLTLGLAAYEQYF. Written as DNA, the CDR3 is TGTGCCAGCAGCCTAACCCTAGGACTAGCTGCCTACGAGCAGTACTTC.

This clone came up a few times. This chain joins TRBV11-3 and TRBJ2-1; D unresolved. V lost 1 base to trimming and J lost 5 bases, with 6 bases between them. CDR1 and CDR2 from the germline V gene are SGHNT and YENEEA. This CDR3 region has 13 residues. CDR3 nucleotides: TGTGCCAGCAGCTTAGCACGGGACAATGAGCAGTTCTTC. Its protein product is CASSLARDNEQFF.

The CDR3 DNA sequence: TGTGCCAGCAGTCGAGGGTATGGCTACACCTTC. It specifies CASSRGYGYTF. The gene calls are TRBV28 and TRBJ1-2, with no clear D. Looked up from germline, CDR1 is MDHEN and CDR2 is SYDVKM. CDR3 length equals 11 residues. V dropped 5 bases and J dropped 5 bases, with 6 bases sitting between them.

This chain connects TRBV15 to TRBJ2-1; 7 bases map to TRBD2. CDR1 is LNHNV and CDR2 is YYDKDF in the germline V gene (reference sequence). V gave up 3 bases and J gave up 3 bases; unmatched junction bases: 5. The CDR3 contains 15 residues. The DNA for the CDR3 is TGTGCCACCAGCAGGGCCCGGGACTACTACAATGAGCAGTTCTTC. Amino acids: CATSRARDYYNEQFF.

The chain recombines TRBV7-6 with TRBJ2-1; 10 nucleotides match TRBD2. This CDR3 has 16 amino acids. V dropped 3 bases and J dropped 7; count of bases not matched to a gene: 9. From germline, CDR1 is SGHVS and CDR2 FNYEAQ. The CDR3 DNA follows: TGTGCCAGCAGCTTGCGGACTAGCGGAACCGGGAATGAGCAGTTCTTC. It yields the protein CASSLRTSGTGNEQFF.